Listed below are T cell receptor beta chains from one sample, sequenced in a study of blood T cell repertoires in COVID-19. Libraries were prepared by immunoSEQ multiplex PCR; TCRdb keeps only in-frame clonotypes and omits some of them. The table shows about 170,000 clones, with about 89% occurring only once. The sequenced material came from peripheral blood. The receptors originated from a man between 65 and 79 years old with acute or convalescent COVID-19. CDR3s include the opening cysteine and the closing phenylalanine or tryptophan. Each record gives: J gene, V gene, clone size, D gene, CDR3 DNA, CDR3 protein. D genes are given only for firm matches. Expanded clones get a size class; other rows say once, few or many, or leave the size out.

>TRBJ2-5|TRBV19|NA|NA
TGTGCCAGTAGGACAACGGACAGAGGAAAGACCCAGTACTTC
CASRTTDRGKTQYF
>TRBJ1-3|TRBV4-1|NA|NA
TGCGCCAGCAGCCAAGCCAGGCCTGGAAACACCATATATTTT
CASSQARPGNTIYF
>TRBJ1-2|TRBV4-3|NA|TRBD1
TGCGCCAGCAGCCAAGTGATCGCCAGGGGGATGGATGGCTACACCTTC
CASSQVIARGMDGYTF
>TRBJ2-5|TRBV7-7|NA|TRBD2
TGTGCCAGCAGCTCGGGACTAGCAAAAGAGACCCAGTACTTC
CASSSGLAKETQYF
>TRBJ2-5|TRBV5-4|NA|NA
TGTGCCAGCAGCTTGTCCGGGAAGAAGACCCAGTACTTC
CASSLSGKKTQYF
>TRBJ1-1|TRBV2|NA|NA
TGTGCCAGCAGTGAGAGGGCCGGTGGAACTGAAGCTTTCTTT
CASSERAGGTEAFF
>TRBJ1-6|TRBV12-5|NA|TRBD1
TGTGCTAGTGGTATGACAGGGTATGGTTCACCCCTCCACTTT
CASGMTGYGSPLHF
>TRBJ2-5|TRBV24-1|NA|NA
TGTGCCACCAGTGATCCCAGGGACTCGGAGGGAGAGACCCAGTACTTC
CATSDPRDSEGETQYF
>TRBJ2-3|TRBV4-2|NA|TRBD2
TGTGCCAGCGCCCAACTTAGAAGCGGGGAGCTCACAGATACGCAGTATTTT
CASAQLRSGELTDTQYF
>TRBJ1-2|TRBV29-1|few|NA
TGCAGCGTCATAGCGGCATTTGGCTACACCTTC
CSVIAAFGYTF
>TRBJ2-7|TRBV11-2|NA|NA
TGTGCCAGCAGCTCCCGACAGATACCTATTTACGAGCAGTACTTC
CASSSRQIPIYEQYF
>TRBJ1-1|TRBV19|few|NA
TGTGCCAGTAGTATGAGGGTTATGGGGGGAATGAACACTGAAGCTTTCTTT
CASSMRVMGGMNTEAFF
>TRBJ1-6|TRBV2|NA|NA
TGTGCCAGCAGAGTTTCGGGCTCCCCTGCGGGGTATAATTCACCCCTCCACTTT
CASRVSGSPAGYNSPLHF
>TRBJ2-1|TRBV16|NA|NA
TGTGCCAGCAGCCCCGGCTACAATGAGCAGTTCTTC
CASSPGYNEQFF
>TRBJ2-3|TRBV7-3|NA|NA
TGTGCCAGCAGCTTATTGGGTAGCGGTGGGGGAGATACGCAGTATTTT
CASSLLGSGGGDTQYF
>TRBJ2-2|TRBV10-3|NA|TRBD1
TGTGCCATCAGCGAGACGGGACAGCCCCCCGGGGAGCTGTTTTTT
CAISETGQPPGELFF
>TRBJ2-1|TRBV14|NA|NA
TGTGCCAGCAGCCAAGATCGACATTTGTACAATGAGCAGTTCTTC
CASSQDRHLYNEQFF
>TRBJ1-3|TRBV18|NA|NA
TGTGCCAGCTCACCAGGCGAGGGAGAGAATTTT
CASSPGEGENF
>TRBJ1-1|TRBV9|NA|NA
TGTGCCAGCAGCCCCGGGGGAATTCGGGAAGCTTTCTTT
CASSPGGIREAFF
>TRBJ1-2|TRBV6-5|NA|NA
TGTGCCAGCAGTTATATAAGGGGCTGGTATGGCTACACCTTC
CASSYIRGWYGYTF
>TRBJ2-3|TRBV13|NA|TRBD1
TGTGCCAGCAGCCAACAGGGGTCAGATACGCAGTATTTT
CASSQQGSDTQYF
>TRBJ1-2|TRBV6-2/TRBV6-3|NA|NA
TGTGCCAGCAGTTATTTAAATCTCGGAGGCAATGGCTACACCTTC
CASSYLNLGGNGYTF
>TRBJ2-5|TRBV5-6|NA|NA
TGTGCCAGCAGCTTCCCGGGACTCCAAGAGACCCAGTACTTC
CASSFPGLQETQYF
>TRBJ1-1|TRBV4-1|NA|NA
TGCGCCAGCAGCCAAGTTCGACTGAACAGGCCTGAAGCTTTCTTT
CASSQVRLNRPEAFF
>TRBJ2-7|TRBV13|NA|NA
TGTGCCAGCAGCTTAGTTGCGCAGGGCGAGCAGTACTTC
CASSLVAQGEQYF
>TRBJ2-7|TRBV28|NA|TRBD2
TGTGCCACGGACCCTAGCGGGAGAGGATACGAGCAGTACTTC
CATDPSGRGYEQYF
>TRBJ2-2|TRBV5-1|once|NA
TGCGCCAGCAGCCCGGGGGCTAGCGGGAACACCGGGGAGCTGTTTTTT
CASSPGASGNTGELFF
>TRBJ2-1|TRBV7-2|NA|NA
TGTGCCAGCAGCCCGCGTGGGGGGGCCGGGCATGAGCAGTTCTTC
CASSPRGGAGHEQFF
>TRBJ2-3|TRBV7-3|NA|TRBD1
TGTGCCAGCAGCCCCGGACAGGATACAGATACGCAGTATTTT
CASSPGQDTDTQYF
>TRBJ2-7|TRBV30|NA|NA
TGTGCCGCAGGGAGGTACGAGCAGTACTTC
CAAGRYEQYF
>TRBJ2-1|TRBV4-1|NA|NA
TGCGCCAGCAGCCAAGGTTCACAAGGGAGCTCCTACAATGAGCAGTTCTTC
CASSQGSQGSSYNEQFF
>TRBJ1-4|TRBV6-5|NA|NA
TGTGCCAGCAGCGAGACACGGGGGGCGGAAAAACTGTTTTTT
CASSETRGAEKLFF
>TRBJ2-7|TRBV5-1|NA|NA
TGCGCCAGCAGCTTGTCAGGGAAGACTCCCTACGAGCAGTACTTC
CASSLSGKTPYEQYF
>TRBJ2-7|TRBV5-1|NA|NA
TGCGCCAGCAGGGTGGGGCTGGCTCCTCAAGGTTACGAGCAGTACTTC
CASRVGLAPQGYEQYF
>TRBJ2-2|TRBV27|NA|NA
TGTGCCAGCAGTTCCTACAGGGTCACCGGGGAGCTGTTTTTT
CASSSYRVTGELFF
>TRBJ2-1|TRBV28|NA|NA
TGTGCCAGCAGTTTGATGAGGGTATCCTACAATGAGCAGTTCTTC
CASSLMRVSYNEQFF
>TRBJ2-1|TRBV28|NA|NA
TGTGCCAGCAGTTTAACAGCTTACAATGAGCAGTTCTTC
CASSLTAYNEQFF
>TRBJ1-2|TRBV12-3/TRBV12-4|NA|NA
TGTGCCAGCAGTGGAGCCAGGGGTTATGGCTACACCTTC
CASSGARGYGYTF
>TRBJ1-3|TRBV5-4|NA|NA
TGTGCCAGCAGCCCGGGGGGTCCTGGAAACACCATATATTTT
CASSPGGPGNTIYF
>TRBJ2-7|TRBV5-4|NA|NA
TGTGCCAGCAGCCCGGGACTGCTCTCCTACGAGCAGTACTTC
CASSPGLLSYEQYF
>TRBJ1-2|TRBV28|NA|TRBD1
TGTGCCAGCAGCTCACCCGACAGGGGTGGCTATGGCTACACCTTC
CASSSPDRGGYGYTF